A selection of T cell receptor beta chains follows, all from one sample in a study of blood T cell repertoires in COVID-19. TCRdb's copy holds only in-frame clones and misses some; the assay was immunoSEQ multiplex PCR. The sample records some 350,000 clones, 88% being singletons. Sequencing was done on a sample of PBMCs or T cells enriched from blood (not recorded which). These receptors came from a man aged 25-45 years who had recovered from COVID-19. Each CDR3 is given with its conserved first and last residue. A D gene is named only where the DNA matches it firmly. A clone size is listed for some rows: how often the clone was seen (once, few, many), or a class if it is expanded.

CASSPQGARETQYF	TGTGCCAGCAGTCCCCAGGGGGCCCGGGAGACCCAGTACTTC	TRBJ2-5	-	TRBD1	TRBV27
CASSSRQLTSGANVLTF	TGTGCCAGTAGTAGCCGACAGCTTACTTCTGGGGCCAACGTCCTGACTTTC	TRBJ2-6	-	-	TRBV19
CASSGSLFGTGELFF	TGCGCCAGCAGTGGTAGTCTGTTCGGGACCGGGGAGCTGTTTTTT	TRBJ2-2	-	-	TRBV10-2
CASSPRGQAGLAKNIQYF	TGTGCCAGTAGTCCGCGGGGACAGGCAGGACTAGCCAAAAACATTCAGTACTTC	TRBJ2-4	-	TRBD1	TRBV19
CASSPRTGNPTEAFF	TGTGCCAGCAGCCCTCGGACAGGGAATCCCACTGAAGCTTTCTTT	TRBJ1-1	-	TRBD1	TRBV7-8
CASSERGPTYEQYF	TGTGCCAGCAGTGAGAGGGGGCCGACCTACGAGCAGTACTTC	TRBJ2-7	-	TRBD1	TRBV2
CASSEKFSGGSGDTQYF	TGTGCCAGCAGTGAAAAGTTTAGCGGGGGGTCCGGAGATACGCAGTATTTT	TRBJ2-3	many	TRBD2	TRBV6-4
CASSDVWGGYNEQFF	TGTGCCAGCTCGGACGTTTGGGGGGGCTACAATGAGCAGTTCTTC	TRBJ2-1	-	TRBD2	TRBV18
CASSLRDRRNEQFF	TGTGCCAGCAGCTTGAGGGACAGACGCAATGAGCAGTTCTTC	TRBJ2-1	-	TRBD1	TRBV5-5
CASSFIASTGSAEAFF	TGTGCCAGCAGCTTTATTGCATCGACAGGGTCGGCTGAAGCTTTCTTT	TRBJ1-1	-	TRBD1	TRBV5-8
CASMEGAYSPLHF	TGTGCCAGTATGGAGGGGGCTTACTCACCCCTCCACTTT	TRBJ1-6	-	TRBD1	TRBV19
CASTGGTGGNKQFF	TGTGCCAGCACTGGTGGGACAGGGGGCAATAAGCAGTTCTTC	TRBJ2-1	-	TRBD1	TRBV28
CASSPRIGGWDYGYTF	TGTGCCAGCTCACCAAGAATCGGGGGATGGGACTATGGCTACACCTTC	TRBJ1-2	-	-	TRBV18
CASSFGTGVPPLHF	TGTGCCAGCAGCTTCGGGACAGGGGTGCCACCCCTCCACTTT	TRBJ1-6	-	TRBD1	TRBV11-3
CASSVDSGSGNTIYF	TGTGCCAGCAGCGTAGATTCAGGCTCTGGAAACACCATATATTTT	TRBJ1-3	-	-	TRBV9
CASSRDGANTGELFF	TGTGCCAGCAGCCGCGACGGGGCGAACACCGGGGAGCTGTTTTTT	TRBJ2-2	-	-	TRBV9
CSVVGQGARTEAFF	TGCAGCGTTGTCGGGCAGGGGGCAAGGACTGAAGCTTTCTTT	TRBJ1-1	-	TRBD1	TRBV29-1
CASSGGNQPQHF	TGTGCCAGCAGCGGAGGGAATCAGCCCCAGCATTTT	TRBJ1-5	-	-	TRBV7-9
CASSPLGLTNTGELFF	TGTGCCAGCAGCCCACTGGGACTGACGAACACCGGGGAGCTGTTTTTT	TRBJ2-2	few	-	TRBV6-2/TRBV6-3
CASRRQDSNEKLFF	TGTGCCAGCCGGCGACAGGACAGTAATGAAAAACTGTTTTTT	TRBJ1-4	-	-	TRBV19
CASSPRETRIFGYTF	TGCGCCAGCAGCCCTCGGGAGACCCGGATTTTTGGCTACACCTTC	TRBJ1-2	once	-	TRBV4-1
CASSLTSGGAADTQYF	TGTGCCAGCAGCTTGACTAGCGGGGGGGCTGCAGATACGCAGTATTTT	TRBJ2-3	-	TRBD2	TRBV5-6
CASSVLTGNTEAFF	TGCGCCAGCAGCGTCCTGACAGGGAACACTGAAGCTTTCTTT	TRBJ1-1	-	-	TRBV5-1
CASRGGQFTYEQYF	TGTGCCAGCAGGGGGGGACAGTTCACCTACGAGCAGTACTTC	TRBJ2-7	-	-	TRBV28
CASSLGYGSEQYF	TGTGCCAGCAGCTTAGGTTACGGTTCCGAGCAGTACTTC	TRBJ2-7	-	-	TRBV7-9